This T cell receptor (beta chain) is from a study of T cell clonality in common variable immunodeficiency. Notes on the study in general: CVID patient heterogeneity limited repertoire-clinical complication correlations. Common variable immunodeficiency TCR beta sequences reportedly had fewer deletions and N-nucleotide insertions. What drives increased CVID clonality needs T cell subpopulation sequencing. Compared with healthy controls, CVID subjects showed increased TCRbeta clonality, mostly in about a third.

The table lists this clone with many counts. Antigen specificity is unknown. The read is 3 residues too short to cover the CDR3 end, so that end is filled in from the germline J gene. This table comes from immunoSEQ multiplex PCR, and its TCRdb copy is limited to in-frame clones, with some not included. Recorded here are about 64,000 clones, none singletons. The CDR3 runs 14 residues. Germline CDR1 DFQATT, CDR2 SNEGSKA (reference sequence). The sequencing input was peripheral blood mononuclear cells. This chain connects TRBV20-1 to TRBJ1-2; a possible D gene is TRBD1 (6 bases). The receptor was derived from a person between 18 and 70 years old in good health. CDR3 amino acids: CSARDLQGYYGYTF. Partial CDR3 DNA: TGCAGTGCTAGAGATCTACAGGGATATTACGGC.